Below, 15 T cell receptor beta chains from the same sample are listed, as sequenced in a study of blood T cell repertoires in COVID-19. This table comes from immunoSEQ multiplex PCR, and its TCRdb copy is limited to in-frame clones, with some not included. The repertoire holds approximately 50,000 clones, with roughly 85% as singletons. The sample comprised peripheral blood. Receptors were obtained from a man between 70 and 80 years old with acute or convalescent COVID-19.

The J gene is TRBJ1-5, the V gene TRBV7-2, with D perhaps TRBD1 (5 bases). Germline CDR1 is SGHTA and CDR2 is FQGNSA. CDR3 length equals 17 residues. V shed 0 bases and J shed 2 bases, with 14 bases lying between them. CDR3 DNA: TGTGCCAGCAGCTTAGCGCTGGGGGGAGCGGGCAATCAGCCCCAGCATTTT. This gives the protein CASSLALGGAGNQPQHF.

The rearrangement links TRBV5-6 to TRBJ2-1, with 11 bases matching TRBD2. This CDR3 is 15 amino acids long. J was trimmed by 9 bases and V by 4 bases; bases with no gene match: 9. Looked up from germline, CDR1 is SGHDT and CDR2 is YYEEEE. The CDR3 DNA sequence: TGTGCCAGCAGCAACGGGACTAGCGGTTGGGGTGAGCAGTTCTTC. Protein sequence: CASSNGTSGWGEQFF.

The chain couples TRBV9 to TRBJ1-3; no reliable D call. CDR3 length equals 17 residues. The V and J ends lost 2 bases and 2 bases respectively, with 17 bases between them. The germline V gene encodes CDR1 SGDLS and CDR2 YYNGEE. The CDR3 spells CASSVRVQDYTGNTIYF. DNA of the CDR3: TGTGCCAGCAGCGTGAGGGTCCAGGACTACACTGGAAACACCATATATTTT.

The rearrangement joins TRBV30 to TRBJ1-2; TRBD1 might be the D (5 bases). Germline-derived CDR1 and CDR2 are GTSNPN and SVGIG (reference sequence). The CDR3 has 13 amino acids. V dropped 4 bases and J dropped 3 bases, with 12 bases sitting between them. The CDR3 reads CAWIQGVDYGYTF. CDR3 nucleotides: TGTGCCTGGATCCAGGGTGTGGACTATGGCTACACCTTC.

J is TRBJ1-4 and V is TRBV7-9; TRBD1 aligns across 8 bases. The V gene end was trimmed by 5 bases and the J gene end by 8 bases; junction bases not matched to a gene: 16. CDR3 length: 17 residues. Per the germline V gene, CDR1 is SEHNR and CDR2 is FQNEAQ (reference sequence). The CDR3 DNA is TGTGCCAGCAGCGGTAGACCTGGACAGGGCGTCGGAGAAAAACTGTTTTTT. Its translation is CASSGRPGQGVGEKLFF.

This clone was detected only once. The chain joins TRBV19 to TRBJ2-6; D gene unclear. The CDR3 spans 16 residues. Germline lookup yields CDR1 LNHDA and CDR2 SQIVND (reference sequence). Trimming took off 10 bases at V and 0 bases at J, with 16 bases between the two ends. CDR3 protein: CATRFMGSSGANVLTF. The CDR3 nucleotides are TGTGCCACTAGGTTTATGGGCTCCTCTGGGGCCAACGTCCTGACTTTC.

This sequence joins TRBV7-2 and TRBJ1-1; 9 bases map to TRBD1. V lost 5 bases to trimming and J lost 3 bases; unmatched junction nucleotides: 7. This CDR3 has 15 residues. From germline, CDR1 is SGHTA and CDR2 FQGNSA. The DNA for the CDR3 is TGTGCCAGCAGCGCCGGACAGGGGTTCTACACTGAAGCTTTCTTT. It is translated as CASSAGQGFYTEAFF.

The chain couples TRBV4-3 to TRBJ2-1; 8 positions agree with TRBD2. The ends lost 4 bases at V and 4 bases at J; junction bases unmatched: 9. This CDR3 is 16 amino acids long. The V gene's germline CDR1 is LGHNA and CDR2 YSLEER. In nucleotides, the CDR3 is TGCGCCAGCAGCCTATCCCAGAGCGGGGGATACAATGAGCAGTTCTTC. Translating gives CASSLSQSGGYNEQFF.

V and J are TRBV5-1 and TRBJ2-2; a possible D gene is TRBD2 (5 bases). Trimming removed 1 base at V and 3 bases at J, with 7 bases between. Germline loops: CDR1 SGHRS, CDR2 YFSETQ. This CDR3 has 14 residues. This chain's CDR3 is CASSLWGDTGELFF. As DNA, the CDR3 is TGCGCCAGCAGCTTGTGGGGAGACACCGGGGAGCTGTTTTTT.

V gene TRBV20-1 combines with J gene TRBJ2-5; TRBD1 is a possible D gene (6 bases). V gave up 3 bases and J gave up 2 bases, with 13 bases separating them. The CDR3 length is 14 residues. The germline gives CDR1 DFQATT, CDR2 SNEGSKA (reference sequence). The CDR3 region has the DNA TGCAGTGCTAGTATGTGGACAGTTCAAGAGACCCAGTACTTC. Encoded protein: CSASMWTVQETQYF.

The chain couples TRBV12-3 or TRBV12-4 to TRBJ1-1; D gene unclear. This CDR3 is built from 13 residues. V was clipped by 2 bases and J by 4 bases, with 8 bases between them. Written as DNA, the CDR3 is TGTGCCAGCAGTTTAAGGGAGAGCACTGAAGCTTTCTTT. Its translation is CASSLRESTEAFF.

CDR3: CASSPGLAASYNEQFF. The DNA of the CDR3 is TGTGCCAGCAGCCCGGGACTAGCGGCCTCCTACAATGAGCAGTTCTTC. The J gene is TRBJ2-1, the V gene TRBV7-6; 11 bases line up with TRBD2. After removal of 5 bases from V and 0 bases from J, the junction contained 3 bases not matched to a gene. Germline CDR1 and CDR2: SGHVS and FNYEAQ. The CDR3 contains 16 residues.

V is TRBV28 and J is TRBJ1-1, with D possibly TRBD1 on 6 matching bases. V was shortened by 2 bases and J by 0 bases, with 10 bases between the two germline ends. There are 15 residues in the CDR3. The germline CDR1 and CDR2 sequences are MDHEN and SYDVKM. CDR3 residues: CASSLAGTLNTEAFF. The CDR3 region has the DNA TGTGCCAGCAGTTTAGCCGGGACACTGAACACTGAAGCTTTCTTT.

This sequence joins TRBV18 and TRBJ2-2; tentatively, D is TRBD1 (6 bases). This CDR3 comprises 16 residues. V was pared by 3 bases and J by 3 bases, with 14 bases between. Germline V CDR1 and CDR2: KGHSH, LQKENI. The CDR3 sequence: CASSPRGGIDTGELFF. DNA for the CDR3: TGTGCCAGCTCACCGAGAGGGGGAATAGACACCGGGGAGCTGTTTTTT.

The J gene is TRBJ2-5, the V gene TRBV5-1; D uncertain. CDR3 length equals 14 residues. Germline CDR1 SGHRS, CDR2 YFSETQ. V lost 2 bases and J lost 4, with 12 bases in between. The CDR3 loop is CASSFTSQVETQYF. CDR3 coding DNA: TGCGCCAGCAGCTTTACGTCCCAGGTAGAGACCCAGTACTTC.